The next 3 T cell receptor beta chains were all read from a single sample in a study of human T cells and chemical hapten exposure (dated by TCRdb to about 2021). Library generation was performed with RACE. Sequencing was carried out with a NextSeq 500. TCRdb applied fastp at Q25 and MiXCR to the public reads, then kept only in-frame beta chains. Every CDR3 protein is listed once, alongside the most common genes and DNA of its rows. For this sample there are roughly 90,000 distinct CDR3 sequences; roughly 9.1% appear just once. Together, the top ten hold approximately 3.8% of the sample. What this sample's time point label stands for: pre-sensitization, week 0. What this sample's treatment or condition label stands for: therapeutic diphenylcyclopropenone sensitization with weekly scalp DPC. The sample in question was whole blood, obtained in connection with sensitization to the hapten diphenylcyclopropenone (DPC). Receptor source: a woman in her thirties or forties with alopecia areata. Some clones in this sample may be carry-over from other donors' samples.

This clonotype was detected ten times or more. CDR3 coding DNA: TGTGCCAGCAGCAGGGGGGCTAGCACAGATACGCAGTATTTT. It is translated as CASSRGASTDTQYF. The chain is built from TRBV21-1 and TRBJ2-3; no check of the table's D call, TRBD1, against the DNA was made. TRBV21-1 is an annotated pseudogene. There are 14 residues in the CDR3.

In this sample, this clonotype turned up many times. The chain recombines TRBV7-2 with TRBJ2-3, with 9 bases lining up with TRBD2. The CDR3 extends over 16 amino acids. The germline V gene encodes CDR1 SGHTA and CDR2 FQGNSA. After removal of 2 bases from V and 5 bases from J, the junction contained 8 bases not matched to a gene. The CDR3 spells CASSLPAGGSGDTQYF. The CDR3 DNA follows: TGTGCCAGCAGCTTACCAGCGGGGGGATCGGGAGATACGCAGTATTTT. Supplemented by reference TRBV7-2 and TRBJ2-3, the full variable domain reads GAGVSQSPSNKVTEKGKDVELRCDPISGHTALYWYRQSLGQGLEFLIYFQGNSAPDKSGLPSDRFSAERTGGSVSTLTIQRTQQEDSAVYLCASSLPAGGSGDTQYFGPGTRLTVL.

The rearrangement links TRBV7-6 to TRBJ1-3; tentative D call: TRBD1 (5 bases). Germline values: CDR1 SGHVS, CDR2 FNYEAQ. V was clipped by 4 bases and J by 0 bases, with 13 bases between them. The CDR3 spans 16 residues. The DNA of the CDR3 is TGTGCCAGCAGCTACCAGAGGGGTAGCTCTGGAAACACCATATATTTT. Protein: CASSYQRGSSGNTIYF.